Listed below are T cell receptor beta chains from one sample, sequenced in a study of monozygotic twins with inflammatory bowel disease. TCRdb reanalyzed the 5' RACE reads and collapses them to one entry per CDR3 protein, without DNA. The data include around 410,000 distinct CDR3 sequences; the top ten clones carry under 3%. Material: blood. The receptors were gathered from a human donor with ulcerative colitis or Crohn's disease, or a healthy co-twin of an affected twin (not recorded which). Each CDR3 is given with its conserved first and last residue. The order of the fields is J gene, V gene, CDR3 protein.

J: TRBJ2-3; V: TRBV24-1; CDR3: CATSDASGLAGFVDTQYF
J: TRBJ1-5; V: TRBV5-1; CDR3: CASSPGQGARPQHF
J: TRBJ2-6; V: TRBV28; CDR3: CASNPDRFSGANVLTF
J: TRBJ2-1; V: TRBV19; CDR3: CASSRGWDEQFF
J: TRBJ2-7; V: TRBV30; CDR3: CAWRRRGGTYEQYF
J: TRBJ2-7; V: TRBV5-1; CDR3: CASSPTQSSYEQYF
J: TRBJ1-6; V: TRBV27; CDR3: CASSLGQGASSSYNSPLHF
J: TRBJ2-3; V: TRBV2; CDR3: CASGIDRGRDTQYF
J: TRBJ2-7; V: TRBV15; CDR3: CATSPFRTRTHEQYF
J: TRBJ2-4; V: TRBV5-5; CDR3: CASSPLHRDRVAKNIQYF
J: TRBJ2-3; V: TRBV20-1; CDR3: CSASGGGTDTQYF
J: TRBJ2-3; V: TRBV7-6; CDR3: CASSLKAAATYTDTQYF
J: TRBJ2-6; V: TRBV11-2; CDR3: CASSHSRAGANVLTF
J: TRBJ2-7; V: TRBV6-7; CDR3: CASSYGDMGETYEQYF